These T cell receptor beta chains were read from a single sample in a study of T-cell reconstitution after alpha-beta-depleted transplantation in children. From the PCR reads, TCRdb called clonotypes with MiXCR, one entry per CDR3 protein. The top ten clones hold about 2.3% of a sample with roughly 500,000 distinct CDR3 sequences, 32% of them seen once. The material was PBMCs from the stem cell graft donor, obtained from the stem cell graft. The origin of the receptors is a human donor who donated a stem cell graft to a child with aplastic anemia. The CDR3 runs from the conserved cysteine through the conserved F or W. D genes are given only for firm matches. Rows give clone size only sometimes, using once, few, many, or a class for an expanded clone.

- | - | TRBJ2-2 | TRBV6-2/TRBV6-3 | CASSYSRGKNTGELFF | TGTGCCAGCAGTTACTCTCGCGGGAAGAACACCGGGGAGCTGTTTTTT
few | - | TRBJ2-7 | TRBV7-2 | CASSDYAYEQYF | TGTGCCAGCAGTGACTATGCCTACGAGCAGTACTTC
few | - | TRBJ2-1 | TRBV6-1 | CASSERPGTYNEQFF | TGTGCCAGCAGTGAACGGCCGGGTACCTACAATGAGCAGTTCTTC
few | - | TRBJ2-1 | TRBV4-3 | CASSPHLSGNEQFF | TGCGCCAGCAGCCCCCACCTGTCGGGGAATGAGCAGTTCTTC
- | - | TRBJ2-3 | TRBV10-3 | CAISRVGDTDTQYF | TGTGCCATTTCTCGGGTCGGTGACACAGATACGCAGTATTTT
- | - | TRBJ1-1 | TRBV9 | CASSVERWDTEAFF | TGTGCCAGCAGCGTAGAAAGGTGGGATACTGAAGCTTTCTTT
- | - | TRBJ2-1 | TRBV14 | CASSSLGGAEQFF | TGTGCCAGCAGCTCTCTGGGGGGGGCTGAGCAGTTCTTC
- | - | TRBJ2-2 | TRBV9 | CASSVAGRRTNTGELFF | TGTGCCAGCAGCGTAGCTGGACGCCGAACGAACACCGGGGAGCTGTTTTTT
few | - | TRBJ2-2 | TRBV20-1 | CSASSGGELFF | TGCAGTGCTAGCTCGGGCGGGGAGCTGTTTTTT
- | - | TRBJ2-3 | TRBV12-3/TRBV12-4 | CASRRGASDTQYF | TGTGCCAGCAGACGGGGAGCGAGCGATACGCAGTATTTT
- | - | TRBJ2-7 | TRBV5-1 | CASSLTGRTSGEQYF | TGCGCCAGCAGCTTAACCGGGAGAACCTCTGGGGAGCAGTACTTC
- | - | TRBJ2-3 | TRBV15 | CATSYTGETDTQYF | TGTGCCACCAGCTATACGGGAGAAACAGATACGCAGTATTTT
few | - | TRBJ2-2 | TRBV12-3/TRBV12-4 | CASSSYSGTTGELFF | TGTGCCAGCAGTTCCTATTCGGGTACTACCGGGGAGCTGTTTTTT
few | TRBD2 | TRBJ2-2 | TRBV6-4 | CASNPSGNTGELFF | TGTGCCAGCAACCCTAGCGGGAACACCGGGGAGCTGTTTTTT
many | - | TRBJ2-3 | TRBV5-1 | CASRLEADTQYF | TGCGCCAGCAGACTAGAAGCAGATACGCAGTATTTT
few | - | TRBJ1-2 | TRBV5-1 | CASKPGVGGYTF | TGCGCCAGCAAACCAGGGGTTGGCGGCTACACCTTC
few | - | TRBJ1-3 | TRBV5-1 | CASSSRAGGQGRNTIYF | TGCGCCAGCAGCTCGCGTGCGGGCGGACAAGGAAGAAACACCATATATTTT
- | - | TRBJ1-5 | TRBV18 | CASSPPGGVTQPQHF | TGTGCCAGCTCACCACCTGGGGGGGTAACTCAGCCCCAGCATTTT
few | - | TRBJ2-7 | TRBV29-1 | CSVRRGPTSYEQYF | TGCAGCGTCCGGCGAGGCCCCACATCCTACGAGCAGTACTTC
- | - | TRBJ1-3 | TRBV19 | CASSIDHESSGNTIYF | TGTGCCAGTAGTATAGATCACGAGAGCTCTGGAAACACCATATATTTT
few | - | TRBJ2-7 | TRBV7-2 | CASSLSFQYEQYF | TGTGCCAGCAGCTTATCGTTCCAATACGAGCAGTACTTC
- | - | TRBJ1-1 | TRBV2 | CASRGPGPGNTEAFF | TGTGCCAGCAGGGGGCCGGGGCCGGGGAACACTGAAGCTTTCTTT
few | - | TRBJ1-1 | TRBV5-1 | CASRVNRDTEAFF | TGCGCCAGCAGGGTAAACAGGGATACTGAAGCTTTCTTT
few | TRBD2 | TRBJ2-1 | TRBV6-1 | CASSPLAGGTGEQFF | TGTGCCAGCAGTCCACTAGCGGGGGGCACGGGTGAGCAGTTCTTC
few | TRBD2 | TRBJ2-1 | TRBV29-1 | CSVGGSGGSSYNEQFF | TGCAGCGTTGGAGGTAGCGGGGGATCCTCCTACAATGAGCAGTTCTTC
- | TRBD1 | TRBJ2-6 | TRBV18 | CASSPSPAGGVSGANVLTF | TGTGCCAGCTCACCAAGCCCGGCAGGGGGCGTCTCTGGGGCCAACGTCCTGACTTTC
- | - | TRBJ1-6 | TRBV12-3/TRBV12-4 | CASSPRDDGGPLHF | TGTGCCAGCAGTCCGAGGGACGATGGTGGACCCCTCCACTTT
- | - | TRBJ2-1 | TRBV5-6 | CASSRDLGQFF | TGTGCCAGCAGCCGGGACCTTGGGCAGTTCTTC
- | - | TRBJ2-1 | TRBV5-1 | CASSLTGAGSYNEQFF | TGCGCCAGCAGCTTGACAGGGGCCGGGAGCTACAATGAGCAGTTCTTC
- | TRBD1 | TRBJ1-5 | TRBV20-1 | CSARYGQGTQPQHF | TGCAGTGCTAGATATGGACAGGGTACTCAGCCCCAGCATTTT
- | - | TRBJ1-1 | TRBV30 | CAWRQQVRDEAFF | TGTGCCTGGAGACAGCAGGTCCGTGATGAAGCTTTCTTT
- | - | TRBJ1-1 | TRBV18 | CASLGLLNTEAFF | TGTGCCAGTCTCGGGCTACTGAACACTGAAGCTTTCTTT
- | TRBD1 | TRBJ2-6 | TRBV15 | CATSSDRAGANVLTF | TGTGCCACCAGCAGTGACAGGGCTGGGGCCAACGTCCTGACTTTC